The rows below give T cell receptor beta chains drawn from one sample of a study of CD4 T cells in relation to SARS-CoV-2 and coronaviruses. These TCRs are of unknown antigen specificity. Sequencing used immunoSEQ multiplex PCR; TCRdb keeps in-frame clones, though not all of them. Of 15,000 to 25,000 clones in the sample, 81% were seen once. The sample comprised CD4+ T cells from PBMCs, cultured in vitro. These receptors all stem from a human donor in good health. CDR3s include the opening cysteine and the closing phenylalanine or tryptophan. The order of the fields is J gene, clone size, V gene, D gene, CDR3 protein, CDR3 DNA. A D gene is named only where the DNA matches it firmly. Only part of the rows carry a size: once, few, many, or a class if the clone is expanded.

J: TRBJ2-5; size: -; V: TRBV7-2; D: TRBD2; CDR3: CASSLGLAGGWQETQYF; DNA: TGTGCCAGCAGCTTAGGGCTAGCGGGGGGATGGCAAGAGACCCAGTACTTC
J: TRBJ2-3; size: -; V: TRBV2; D: TRBD2; CDR3: CASSEGVLAGRDTQYF; DNA: TGTGCCAGCAGTGAAGGGGTCCTAGCGGGAAGGGATACGCAGTATTTT
J: TRBJ1-5; size: few; V: TRBV7-2; D: -; CDR3: CASSKDDQPQHF; DNA: TGTGCCAGCAGCAAGGACGATCAGCCCCAGCATTTT
J: TRBJ2-7; size: -; V: TRBV29-1; D: -; CDR3: CSVAQGTYEQYF; DNA: TGCAGCGTTGCCCAGGGGACCTACGAGCAGTACTTC
J: TRBJ2-6; size: -; V: TRBV7-2; D: -; CDR3: CASSSVQASGANVLTF; DNA: TGTGCCAGCAGTTCGGTTCAGGCTTCTGGGGCCAACGTCCTGACTTTC
J: TRBJ2-1; size: -; V: TRBV7-6; D: -; CDR3: CASSEQPSYNEQFF; DNA: TGTGCCAGCAGCGAACAACCTTCCTACAATGAGCAGTTCTTC
J: TRBJ1-1; size: few; V: TRBV3-1/TRBV3-2; D: -; CDR3: CASTSGARTEAFF; DNA: TGTGCCAGCACTTCGGGGGCAAGAACTGAAGCTTTCTTT
J: TRBJ2-2; size: once; V: TRBV5-8; D: -; CDR3: CASSLVRVSGELFF; DNA: TGTGCCAGCAGCTTAGTCAGGGTTTCCGGGGAGCTGTTTTTT
J: TRBJ2-7; size: -; V: TRBV7-7; D: TRBD1; CDR3: CASSLGIGTGAREQYF; DNA: TGTGCCAGCAGCTTAGGTATAGGGACAGGGGCCCGGGAGCAGTACTTC
J: TRBJ1-5; size: -; V: TRBV7-2; D: -; CDR3: CASSLDWGNNQPQHF; DNA: TGTGCCAGCAGCTTAGATTGGGGTAACAATCAGCCCCAGCATTTT
J: TRBJ2-1; size: once; V: TRBV19; D: -; CDR3: CASSAGILGEQFF; DNA: TGTGCCAGTAGTGCGGGCATATTGGGGGAGCAGTTCTTC
J: TRBJ1-2; size: -; V: TRBV7-9; D: -; CDR3: CASSLASGNYGYTF; DNA: TGTGCCAGCAGCTTAGCTTCGGGGAACTATGGCTACACCTTC
J: TRBJ1-3; size: -; V: TRBV7-9; D: TRBD1; CDR3: CASSLTGEVWDTIYF; DNA: TGTGCCAGCAGCTTAACAGGGGAGGTTTGGGACACCATATATTTT
J: TRBJ2-7; size: -; V: TRBV7-2; D: -; CDR3: CASSLIGSSYEQYF; DNA: TGTGCCAGCAGCTTAATCGGGAGCTCCTACGAGCAGTACTTC
J: TRBJ2-4; size: -; V: TRBV2; D: -; CDR3: CASSEGPKNIQYF; DNA: TGTGCCAGCAGTGAGGGGCCCAAAAACATTCAGTACTTC
J: TRBJ2-7; size: -; V: TRBV7-9; D: -; CDR3: CASSLVMGTSYEQYF; DNA: TGTGCCAGCAGCTTAGTAATGGGCACGTCCTACGAGCAGTACTTC
J: TRBJ2-3; size: -; V: TRBV11-2; D: -; CDR3: CASSSGGGPDTQYF; DNA: TGTGCCAGCAGCTCAGGGGGGGGGCCAGATACGCAGTATTTT
J: TRBJ2-7; size: -; V: TRBV5-4; D: TRBD1; CDR3: CASSFGTATGYEQYF; DNA: TGTGCCAGCAGCTTTGGGACAGCAACTGGCTACGAGCAGTACTTC
J: TRBJ2-7; size: few; V: TRBV30; D: -; CDR3: CAWSGGDAYEQYF; DNA: TGTGCCTGGTCCGGAGGGGACGCCTACGAGCAGTACTTC
J: TRBJ1-1; size: -; V: TRBV19; D: -; CDR3: CASSMYGTNTEAFF; DNA: TGTGCCAGTAGTATGTATGGTACGAACACTGAAGCTTTCTTT
J: TRBJ2-3; size: -; V: TRBV7-2; D: TRBD2; CDR3: CASSSRGGYTDTQYF; DNA: TGTGCCAGCAGCTCCCGCGGGGGGTACACAGATACGCAGTATTTT
J: TRBJ1-1; size: -; V: TRBV10-1; D: -; CDR3: CASSESLGGTEAFF; DNA: TGCGCCAGCAGTGAGTCGTTGGGTGGCACTGAAGCTTTCTTT
J: TRBJ1-5; size: -; V: TRBV3-1/TRBV3-2; D: -; CDR3: CASRPGTTSNQPQHF; DNA: TGTGCCAGCAGGCCGGGGACCACTAGCAATCAGCCCCAGCATTTT
J: TRBJ2-1; size: -; V: TRBV6-5; D: TRBD2; CDR3: CASSYSSGGSYNEQFF; DNA: TGTGCCAGCAGTTACTCTAGCGGGGGGTCCTACAATGAGCAGTTCTTC
J: TRBJ1-2; size: -; V: TRBV4-3; D: TRBD1; CDR3: CASSQETGVSVGGYTF; DNA: TGCGCCAGCAGCCAAGAGACAGGGGTTTCTGTTGGTGGCTACACCTTC
J: TRBJ1-4; size: few; V: TRBV6-6; D: -; CDR3: CASSYRMGGEKLFF; DNA: TGTGCCAGCAGTTACCGCATGGGGGGGGAAAAACTGTTTTTT
J: TRBJ1-2; size: -; V: TRBV18; D: -; CDR3: CASSPSGDYGYTF; DNA: TGTGCCAGCTCACCTTCCGGAGACTATGGCTACACCTTC
J: TRBJ2-7; size: -; V: TRBV5-1; D: -; CDR3: CASSFEGEQYF; DNA: TGCGCCAGCAGCTTCGAAGGCGAGCAGTACTTC
J: TRBJ2-1; size: -; V: TRBV13; D: -; CDR3: CASSLGLAYNEQFF; DNA: TGTGCCAGCAGCTTGGGGCTAGCCTACAATGAGCAGTTCTTC
J: TRBJ2-2; size: -; V: TRBV10-3; D: -; CDR3: CATEEGARGTGELFF; DNA: TGTGCCACCGAGGAGGGGGCGCGAGGCACCGGGGAGCTGTTTTTT
J: TRBJ2-3; size: medium-sized; V: TRBV20-1; D: -; CDR3: CSEFGTQYF; DNA: TGCAGTGAGTTTGGTACGCAGTATTTT
J: TRBJ1-3; size: -; V: TRBV7-9; D: -; CDR3: CASSLSRLTVSGNTIYF; DNA: TGTGCCAGCAGCTTGAGCCGCCTTACTGTCTCTGGAAACACCATATATTTT
J: TRBJ1-5; size: -; V: TRBV28; D: TRBD1; CDR3: CASSFRRGIGQPQHF; DNA: TGTGCCAGCAGTTTCCGCAGGGGGATCGGTCAGCCCCAGCATTTT
J: TRBJ2-4; size: -; V: TRBV4-1; D: -; CDR3: CASSQAASGLAKNIQYF; DNA: TGCGCCAGCAGCCAAGCTGCGAGCGGTCTTGCCAAAAACATTCAGTACTTC
J: TRBJ2-1; size: -; V: TRBV5-5; D: TRBD2; CDR3: CASSLAASGVEYEQFF; DNA: TGTGCCAGCAGCTTGGCCGCTAGCGGGGTTGAGTATGAGCAGTTCTTC
J: TRBJ1-4; size: -; V: TRBV9; D: -; CDR3: CASNPGQTNEKLFF; DNA: TGTGCCAGCAACCCGGGACAAACTAATGAAAAACTGTTTTTT
J: TRBJ1-5; size: -; V: TRBV19; D: TRBD1; CDR3: CASSIGTGGNQPQHF; DNA: TGTGCCAGTAGTATCGGGACAGGAGGCAATCAGCCCCAGCATTTT
J: TRBJ2-7; size: -; V: TRBV6-6; D: TRBD1; CDR3: CASSFLPTGGDEQYF; DNA: TGTGCCAGCAGTTTCCTTCCGACAGGGGGGGACGAGCAGTACTTC
J: TRBJ2-1; size: -; V: TRBV7-2; D: TRBD2; CDR3: CASSFRLAGGWDEQFF; DNA: TGTGCCAGCAGCTTCCGTCTAGCGGGAGGATGGGATGAGCAGTTCTTC
J: TRBJ2-1; size: -; V: TRBV5-6; D: -; CDR3: CASSSLATPYNEQFF; DNA: TGTGCCAGCAGCTCGTTAGCGACCCCCTACAATGAGCAGTTCTTC
J: TRBJ2-2; size: few; V: TRBV7-9; D: TRBD2; CDR3: CASSPTSSPGELFF; DNA: TGTGCCAGCAGTCCGACTAGCAGCCCCGGGGAGCTGTTTTTT
J: TRBJ1-5; size: -; V: TRBV7-9; D: TRBD1; CDR3: CASSFGTGGFNQPQHF; DNA: TGTGCCAGCAGCTTTGGAACAGGGGGTTTTAATCAGCCCCAGCATTTT
J: TRBJ1-1; size: -; V: TRBV29-1; D: -; CDR3: CSVEFQGPRNTEAFF; DNA: TGCAGCGTCGAATTTCAGGGGCCACGGAACACTGAAGCTTTCTTT
J: TRBJ2-3; size: -; V: TRBV4-1; D: TRBD2; CDR3: CASSQAGTSGSGDTQYF; DNA: TGCGCCAGCAGCCAGGCCGGGACTAGCGGGAGCGGGGATACGCAGTATTTT
J: TRBJ2-3; size: -; V: TRBV2; D: -; CDR3: CASSAPRPTDTQYF; DNA: TGTGCCAGCAGCGCCCCCCGCCCCACAGATACGCAGTATTTT
J: TRBJ2-2; size: -; V: TRBV30; D: -; CDR3: CAWSVLRAGELFF; DNA: TGTGCCTGGAGTGTACTAAGGGCCGGGGAGCTGTTTTTT
J: TRBJ2-7; size: -; V: TRBV19; D: -; CDR3: CASRSKDSYEQYF; DNA: TGTGCCAGTAGAAGTAAGGACAGTTACGAGCAGTACTTC
J: TRBJ2-7; size: few; V: TRBV5-4; D: -; CDR3: CASSPGGQGTYEQYF; DNA: TGTGCCAGCAGCCCCGGCGGGCAGGGAACCTACGAGCAGTACTTC
J: TRBJ2-5; size: -; V: TRBV20-1; D: -; CDR3: CSGPWGETQYF; DNA: TGCAGCGGCCCTTGGGGGGAGACCCAGTACTTC
J: TRBJ1-2; size: few; V: TRBV11-2; D: TRBD1; CDR3: CASSLVEGAGYGYTF; DNA: TGTGCCAGCAGCTTAGTCGAGGGGGCGGGCTATGGCTACACCTTC
J: TRBJ2-3; size: -; V: TRBV7-2; D: -; CDR3: CASSLDGDVRGTDTQYF; DNA: TGTGCCAGCAGCTTAGACGGGGATGTCAGGGGCACAGATACGCAGTATTTT
J: TRBJ1-3; size: -; V: TRBV19; D: -; CDR3: CATKGSRSGNTIYF; DNA: TGTGCCACCAAGGGGAGTCGTTCTGGAAACACCATATATTTT
J: TRBJ2-1; size: -; V: TRBV7-9; D: -; CDR3: CASSLAGGNEQFF; DNA: TGTGCCAGCAGCTTAGCAGGCGGCAATGAGCAGTTCTTC
J: TRBJ1-2; size: once; V: TRBV3-1/TRBV3-2; D: -; CDR3: CASSQGPGPSYGYTF; DNA: TGTGCCAGCAGCCAGGGACCAGGACCGAGCTATGGCTACACCTTC
J: TRBJ2-7; size: -; V: TRBV5-1; D: -; CDR3: CASSLSSLYEQYF; DNA: TGCGCCAGCAGCTTGTCCAGCCTCTACGAGCAGTACTTC
J: TRBJ2-3; size: few; V: TRBV7-9; D: -; CDR3: CASTNPWTDTDTQYF; DNA: TGTGCCAGCACCAACCCCTGGACTGACACAGATACGCAGTATTTT
J: TRBJ1-6; size: few; V: TRBV4-1; D: -; CDR3: CASSQEWAAYNSPLHF; DNA: TGCGCCAGCAGCCAAGAGTGGGCCGCCTATAATTCACCCCTCCACTTT
J: TRBJ2-5; size: -; V: TRBV5-6; D: TRBD2; CDR3: CASSLGAGSKTQYF; DNA: TGTGCCAGCAGCTTGGGAGCGGGGAGTAAGACCCAGTACTTC